The clone carrying this TCR beta chain was seen repeatedly, ten times or more. TRAV- and TRBV-specific primers were used for first-strand cDNA, which covered alpha and beta chains. The authors ran about 18 PCR cycles to amplify TCRs with a constant-region primer and V-primer adapter. Isolated mRNA underwent amplification via in vitro transcription. TCRdb re-called the reads with MiXCR, one entry per CDR3 protein. The profile shows some 57,000 distinct CDR3 sequences, about 23% of them singletons. Time point in this sample: after trial treatment. Treatment reported: LDRT plus nivolumab, ipilimumab, low-dose cyclophosphamide and aspirin (RACIN trial). The donors, trial participants, received nivolumab, ipilimumab, aspirin, low-dose cyclophosphamide and low-dose radiotherapy. This sample was taken from a study of low-dose radiotherapy and immunotherapy resistance in tumors. Across the whole study: Nivolumab was given to patients as a 240 mg flat dose every two weeks, and ipilimumab at 1 mg/kg every six weeks. Both were delivered intravenously. The drug cyclophosphamide was given into a vein at 200 mg/m2 every two weeks, one day before radiation and immunotherapy.

The source material was PBMCs, sampled after low-dose radiotherapy plus immunotherapy. The TCR was taken from a male donor with prostate cancer.

CDR3 nucleotide sequence: TGTGCCAGCAGTTCGGGGGGGGCCTATGGCTACACCTTC. Residues: CASSSGGAYGYTF. The gene calls are TRBV6-5 and TRBJ1-2; D perhaps matches TRBD1 (6 bases). The germline CDR1 and CDR2 sequences are MNHEY and SVGAGI. The CDR3 spans 13 residues. Trimming left V 4 bases short and J 4 bases short, with 10 bases between.